This T cell receptor beta chain derives from a study of blood T cells in healthy people across ages. The study, taken as a whole, reports: CMV status of donors was not determined, possibly confounding expanded clonotype changes.

Germline values: CDR1 DFQATT, CDR2 SNEGSKA (reference sequence). CDR3 size: 14 residues. With respect to this clonotype: Its antigen is as yet unknown.

Healthy Caucasian individuals from Russia aged about 6 to 90 served as donors. Primed by a sample-barcoded 5' primer and a J-beta primer mix, a second PCR proceeded for roughly 6 to 12 cycles. Using its own MiXCR run on the 5' RACE reads, TCRdb lists one record per CDR3 protein. The sample yields about a million distinct CDR3 sequences, roughly 50% seen once. The material sequenced was blood. The chain combines TRBV20-1 with TRBJ2-7; 9 positions agree with TRBD1. With the DNA end fitting TRBJ2-5 better, the J assignment may be wrong. The sequence was collected from a man aged 30 to 39 in good health. CDR3 nucleotide sequence: TGCAGTGCTAAATACCGGGACAGGGCGGAGACCCAGTACTTC. This gives the protein CSAKYRDRAETQYF.